Below, 8 T cell receptor beta chains from the same sample are listed, as sequenced in a study of T cells after yellow fever vaccination. TCRdb reprocessed the 5' RACE reads with MiXCR, giving one entry per CDR3 protein. In the table there are roughly 250,000 distinct CDR3 sequences, 10% to 15% of which are singletons. The sample here was CD4+ T cells sorted from PBMCs, taken 45 days after the yellow fever booster vaccination. The receptors shown here come from a man aged 25 to 45 who received the YFV17D yellow fever vaccine.

The rearrangement joins TRBV29-1 to TRBJ2-3; D not certain. The CDR3 has 10 residues. The ends were cut back, 5 bases at V and 5 bases at J, with 5 bases in the middle. Germline V lookup: CDR1 SQVTM, CDR2 ANQGSEA. CDR3: CSVTIDTQYF. In nucleotides, the CDR3 is TGCAGCGTTACCATAGATACGCAGTATTTT.

This clonotype was found a few times. The rearrangement uses TRBV29-1 and TRBJ2-3; D remains unclear. There are 10 residues in the CDR3. Germline CDR1 is SQVTM and CDR2 is ANQGSEA. V lost 4 bases and J lost 4, with 3 bases in between. CDR3 in amino acids: CSVAPDTQYF. The DNA of the CDR3 is TGCAGCGTTGCACCAGATACGCAGTATTTT.

In this sample, this clonotype turned up a few times. The V and J genes are TRBV20-1 and TRBJ2-1; a possible D gene is TRBD2 (7 bases). The ends were cut back, 6 bases at V and 0 bases at J, with 18 bases in the middle. The CDR3 length is 16 residues. The germline CDR1 and CDR2 sequences are DFQATT and SNEGSKA (reference sequence). CDR3 nucleotide sequence: TGCAGTGCACCCAAAGCGGGACAAGGCTCCTACAATGAGCAGTTCTTC. It codes for CSAPKAGQGSYNEQFF.

The chain is built from TRBV9 and TRBJ2-7; 9 nucleotides align to TRBD1. CDR3 size: 14 residues. CDR1 and CDR2 (germline): SGDLS, YYNGEE. The trim removed 4 bases at V and 3 bases at J, leaving 5 bases unmatched. The CDR3 DNA reads as TGTGCCAGCAGCCCCGGACAGGGGATCTACGAGCAGTACTTC. Amino acid sequence: CASSPGQGIYEQYF.

This clonotype was observed a handful of times. The rearrangement links TRBV7-3 to TRBJ2-1; 8 bases are shared with TRBD1. Germline V gene lookup returns CDR1 SGHTA and CDR2 FQGTGA. CDR3 length: 15 residues. J was trimmed by 4 bases and V by 5 bases; bases with no gene match: 7. CDR3 loop: CASSLLGDRYNEQFF. CDR3 coding DNA: TGTGCCAGCAGCCTCCTCGGGGACAGGTACAATGAGCAGTTCTTC.

The chain carries TRBV12-3 or TRBV12-4 and TRBJ2-1; tentative D call: TRBD2 (5 bases). CDR3 length: 11 residues. Trimming took off 6 bases at V and 15 bases at J, with 15 bases between the two ends. The CDR3 nucleotides read TGTGCCAGCAGCCCTGACGGGGTCCCGTTCTTC. It specifies CASSPDGVPFF.

In its sample, this clonotype was seen a few times. The rearrangement uses TRBV20-1 and TRBJ2-7; D is perhaps TRBD1 or TRBD2 (5 bases each). This CDR3 is built from 11 residues. V lost 6 bases and J 7 bases, leaving 13 bases between the germline ends. CDR1 and CDR2 from the germline V gene are DFQATT and SNEGSKA (reference sequence). The CDR3 sequence: CSAGDVREQYF. CDR3 nucleotides: TGCAGTGCGGGGGATGTGCGGGAGCAGTACTTC.

J is TRBJ2-1 and V is TRBV2, with D unclear. V was pared by 4 bases and J by 5 bases, with 9 bases between. This CDR3 spans 13 amino acids. In germline, CDR1 is SNHLY, CDR2 FYNNEI. CDR3 nucleotide sequence: TGTGCCAGCAGTGTACGCAGAGACAATGAGCAGTTCTTC. This sequence encodes CASSVRRDNEQFF.